This TCR beta chain came from a study of cytomegalovirus exposure and HLA in healthy donors. CDR1 and CDR2 from the germline V gene are SNHLY and FYNNEI. The CDR3 is 16 residues long. After removal of 7 bases from V and 8 bases from J, the junction contained 15 bases not matched to a gene. This clone is a singleton in its sample. Researchers ran the PCR with 60 Vbeta and 13 Jbeta primers. Measured with immunoSEQ multiplex PCR; TCRdb has only the in-frame clones, and not every one. The sample records around 170,000 clones, approximately 80% being singletons. This receptor was obtained from a woman aged 50 to 60 in good health and CMV-seropositive. Sequencing used PBMCs. This chain joins TRBV2 and TRBJ1-4; 8 nucleotides line up with TRBD1. CDR3 residues: CASKSRLGQGGEKLFF. CDR3 DNA: TGTGCCAGCAAAAGTCGTCTCGGACAGGGCGGGGAAAAACTGTTTTTT.